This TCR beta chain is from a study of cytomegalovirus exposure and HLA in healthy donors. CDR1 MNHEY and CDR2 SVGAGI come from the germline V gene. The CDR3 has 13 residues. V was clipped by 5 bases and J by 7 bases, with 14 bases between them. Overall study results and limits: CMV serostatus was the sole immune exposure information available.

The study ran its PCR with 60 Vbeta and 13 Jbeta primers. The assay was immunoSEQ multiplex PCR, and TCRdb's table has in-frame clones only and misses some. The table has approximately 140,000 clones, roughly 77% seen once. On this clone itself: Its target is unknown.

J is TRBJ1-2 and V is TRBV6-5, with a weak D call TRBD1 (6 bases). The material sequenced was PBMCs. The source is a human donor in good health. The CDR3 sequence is CASSVQGLGGYTF. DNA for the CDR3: TGTGCCAGCAGTGTACAGGGATTAGGTGGCTACACCTTC.